Each of the 9 T cell receptor beta chains below was sequenced from the same sample in a study of blood T cell repertoires in COVID-19. Libraries were prepared by immunoSEQ multiplex PCR; TCRdb keeps only in-frame clonotypes and omits some of them. Of about 220,000 clones listed, around 82% are singletons. The sequenced sample was peripheral blood. Receptor source: a woman aged 25 to 39 who had recovered from COVID-19.

The genes are TRBV28 and TRBJ2-3; 9 bases are a match to TRBD1. The trim removed 3 bases at V and 3 bases at J, leaving 4 bases unmatched. There are 15 residues in the CDR3. Per germline, CDR1 MDHEN and CDR2 SYDVKM. For the CDR3, the DNA is TGTGCCAGCAGTTTGAGACAGGGGGGAACAGATACGCAGTATTTT. Residues: CASSLRQGGTDTQYF.

This rearrangement joins TRBV9 to TRBJ1-2; 10 positions agree with TRBD1. The V segment lost 1 base and the J segment 6 bases; nucleotides outside the gene matches: 3. The CDR3 is made up of 14 amino acids. Germline assignment: CDR1 SGDLS and CDR2 YYNGEE. The CDR3 DNA is TGTGCCAGCAGCGTATGGGACAGGGGTCATGGCTACACCTTC. This encodes CASSVWDRGHGYTF.

CDR3 protein: CASSLPDRVNQPQHF. CDR3 nucleotides: TGTGCCAGCAGTTTACCGGACAGGGTCAATCAGCCCCAGCATTTT. The chain uses TRBV28 and TRBJ1-5, with 8 bases identical to TRBD1. In germline, CDR1 is MDHEN, CDR2 SYDVKM. The CDR3 runs 15 residues. V gave up 2 bases and J gave up 3 bases; unmatched junction bases: 3.

The chain employs TRBV7-3 and TRBJ1-5; a possible D gene is TRBD1 (6 bases). The germline gives CDR1 SGHTA, CDR2 FQGTGA. Trimming took 1 base from V and 0 from J, leaving 7 bases between them. This CDR3 is 15 amino acids long. CDR3 sequence: CASSLIGGSNQPQHF. The CDR3, as DNA: TGTGCCAGCAGCTTAATAGGGGGTAGCAATCAGCCCCAGCATTTT.

This clone was found a few times. The chain links TRBV28 to TRBJ1-2, with 10 bases lining up with TRBD1. Looked up from germline, CDR1 is MDHEN and CDR2 is SYDVKM. After removal of 5 bases from V and 3 bases from J, the junction contained 3 bases not matched to a gene. The CDR3 is made up of 14 amino acids. Here the CDR3 DNA reads TGTGCCAGCAGTCCGGGACAGGGGTACTATGGCTACACCTTC. It encodes CASSPGQGYYGYTF.

The chain couples TRBV5-6 to TRBJ1-5; D is ambiguous. Germline CDR1 and CDR2: SGHDT and YYEEEE. The CDR3 consists of 15 residues. Deletions cut 6 bases from V and 2 bases from J, with 15 bases between. The CDR3 coding sequence is TGTGCCAGCAATCGGAGGGAGAAGGGCAATCAGCCCCAGCATTTT. This sequence encodes CASNRREKGNQPQHF.

The chain carries TRBV7-9 and TRBJ2-2, with TRBD2 matching 11 bases. This CDR3 has 16 amino acids. With V trimmed by 5 bases and J by 4 bases, 6 bases remained unmatched. The germline V gene encodes CDR1 SEHNR and CDR2 FQNEAQ (reference sequence). CDR3 DNA sequence: TGTGCCAGCAGCCGACGACTAGCGGGAACCACCGGGGAGCTGTTTTTT. Protein product: CASSRRLAGTTGELFF.

The chain couples TRBV5-1 to TRBJ1-2, with D uncertain. CDR1 and CDR2 from the germline V gene are SGHRS and YFSETQ. The CDR3 loop spans 15 amino acids. Deletions cut 1 base from V and 0 bases from J, with 10 bases between. CDR3 residues: CASSLTDGTNYGYTF. The CDR3 coding sequence is TGCGCCAGCAGCTTGACGGACGGGACTAACTATGGCTACACCTTC.

The chain has TRBV28 and TRBJ1-1; D not resolved. The CDR3 has 17 residues. The germline gives CDR1 MDHEN, CDR2 SYDVKM. Trimming removed 6 bases from V and 4 bases from J, with 24 bases in between. CDR3 in amino acids: CASRSPRSLTEGTEAFF. The CDR3 DNA sequence: TGTGCCAGCAGGTCGCCCAGGTCTCTAACGGAAGGCACTGAAGCTTTCTTT.